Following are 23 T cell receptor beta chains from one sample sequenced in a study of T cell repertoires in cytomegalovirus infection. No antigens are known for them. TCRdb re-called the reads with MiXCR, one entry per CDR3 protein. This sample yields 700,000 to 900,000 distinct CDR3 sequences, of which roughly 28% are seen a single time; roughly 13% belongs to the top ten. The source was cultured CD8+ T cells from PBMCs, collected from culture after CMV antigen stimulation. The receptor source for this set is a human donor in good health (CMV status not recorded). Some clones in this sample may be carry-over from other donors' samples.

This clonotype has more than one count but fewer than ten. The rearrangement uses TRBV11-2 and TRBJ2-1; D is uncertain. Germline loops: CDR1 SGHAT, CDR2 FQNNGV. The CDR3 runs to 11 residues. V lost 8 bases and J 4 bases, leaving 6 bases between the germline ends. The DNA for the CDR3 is TGTGCCAGCCAGAGGTACAATGAGCAGTTCTTC. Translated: CASQRYNEQFF.

The CDR3 DNA reads TGCGCCAGCAGCCAAGAGGGGCCAGGGGGGGCCATAGATACGCAGTATTTT. It codes for CASSQEGPGGAIDTQYF. The J gene is TRBJ2-3, the V gene TRBV4-3; D may be TRBD1 or TRBD2 (7 bases each). Germline V gives CDR1 LGHNA, CDR2 YSLEER. V lost 0 bases, J lost 5 bases, and 18 bases lay in between. This CDR3 contains 17 residues.

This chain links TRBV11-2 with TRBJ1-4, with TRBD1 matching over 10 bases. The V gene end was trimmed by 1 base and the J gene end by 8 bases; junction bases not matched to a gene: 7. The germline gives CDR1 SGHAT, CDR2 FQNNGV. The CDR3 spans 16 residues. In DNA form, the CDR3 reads TGTGCCAGCAGCTTAGGGCGACAGGGGGCTGAAGAAAAACTGTTTTTT. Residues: CASSLGRQGAEEKLFF.

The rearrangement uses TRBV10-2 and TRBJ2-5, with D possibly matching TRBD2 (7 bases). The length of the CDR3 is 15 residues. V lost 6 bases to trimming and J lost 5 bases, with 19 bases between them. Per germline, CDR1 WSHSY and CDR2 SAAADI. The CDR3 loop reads CASSRLAQGRETQYF. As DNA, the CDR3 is TGCGCCAGCAGCCGACTAGCACAGGGTCGCGAGACCCAGTACTTC.

The chain's CDR3 is CASSEWEAFF. In nucleotides, the CDR3 is TGTGCCAGCAGTGAATGGGAAGCTTTCTTT. This chain uses TRBV25-1 with TRBJ1-1; D not certain. The CDR3 spans 10 residues. Germline lookup yields CDR1 MGHDK and CDR2 SYGVNS. Trimming stripped 1 base from V and 8 bases from J, with 2 bases between.

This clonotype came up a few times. Written as DNA, the CDR3 is TGTGCCAGCAGCTTGGACCGAGGGGGAGATACGCAGTATTTT. It yields the protein CASSLDRGGDTQYF. This chain connects TRBV5-4 to TRBJ2-3; D is possibly TRBD1 (6 bases). Trimming took off 0 bases at V and 5 bases at J, with 10 bases between the two ends. Germline V CDR1 and CDR2: SGHNT, YYREEE (reference sequence). The CDR3 is made up of 14 amino acids.

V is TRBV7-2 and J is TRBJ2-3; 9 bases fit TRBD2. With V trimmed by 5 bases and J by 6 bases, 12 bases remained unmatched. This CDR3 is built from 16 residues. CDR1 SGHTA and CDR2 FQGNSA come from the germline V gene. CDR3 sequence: CASSALAGPVDDTQYF. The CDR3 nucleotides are TGTGCCAGCAGCGCACTAGCGGGTCCCGTAGATGATACGCAGTATTTT.

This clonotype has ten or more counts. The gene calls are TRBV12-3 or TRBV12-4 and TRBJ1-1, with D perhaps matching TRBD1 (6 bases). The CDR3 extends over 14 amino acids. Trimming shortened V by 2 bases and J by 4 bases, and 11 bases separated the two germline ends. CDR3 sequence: CASSLLGRGTEAFF. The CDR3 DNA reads TGTGCCAGCAGTTTACTGGGCAGGGGCACTGAAGCTTTCTTT.

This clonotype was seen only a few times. The CDR3 DNA is TGTGCCAGTAGTAGGGTGCGCGGGGCCTCCTACGAGCAGTACTTC. It encodes CASSRVRGASYEQYF. The rearrangement links TRBV19 to TRBJ2-7; D may be TRBD2 (6 bases). The CDR3 has 15 residues. In germline, CDR1 is LNHDA, CDR2 SQIVND (reference sequence). Trimming cost V 4 bases and J 0 bases, with 13 bases left between them.

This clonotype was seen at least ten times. CDR3 nucleotides: TGTGCCAGCAGCTTAGTACCCTCCACCTCTGGAAACACCATATATTTT. Encoded protein: CASSLVPSTSGNTIYF. This rearrangement joins TRBV7-2 to TRBJ1-3; D is unresolved. Trimming pared 1 base from V and 0 bases from J, leaving 10 bases between. Germline assignment: CDR1 SGHTA and CDR2 FQGNSA. This CDR3 is 16 amino acids long.

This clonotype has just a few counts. The CDR3 nucleotides are TGCGCCAGCAGCCAATCAACCGCGAACACCGGGGAGCTGTTTTTT. It encodes CASSQSTANTGELFF. This chain uses TRBV4-3 with TRBJ2-2; D ambiguous. Per the germline V gene, CDR1 is LGHNA and CDR2 is YSLEER. The V end lost 2 bases, the J end lost 0 bases, and 7 bases lay between the germline ends. The CDR3 is 15 residues long.

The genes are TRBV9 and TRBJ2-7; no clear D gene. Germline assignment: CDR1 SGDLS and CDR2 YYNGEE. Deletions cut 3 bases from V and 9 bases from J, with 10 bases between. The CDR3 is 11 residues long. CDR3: CASSGRSGQYV. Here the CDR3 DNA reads TGTGCCAGCAGCGGTCGTAGTGGGCAGTACGTC.

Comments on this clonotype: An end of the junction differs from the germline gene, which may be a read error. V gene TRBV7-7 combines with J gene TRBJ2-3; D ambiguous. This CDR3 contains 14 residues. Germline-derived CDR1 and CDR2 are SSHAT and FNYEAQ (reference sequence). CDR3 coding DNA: TGTGCTAGCAGCTTAGCCGTCTCCCAGGATACGCAGTATTTT. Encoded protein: CASSLAVSQDTQYF.

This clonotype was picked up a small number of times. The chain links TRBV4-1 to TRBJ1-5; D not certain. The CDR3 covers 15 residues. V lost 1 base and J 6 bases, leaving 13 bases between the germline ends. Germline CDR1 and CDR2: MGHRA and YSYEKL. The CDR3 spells CASSQVSAAGQPQHF. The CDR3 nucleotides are TGCGCCAGCAGCCAAGTTTCGGCAGCGGGTCAGCCCCAGCATTTT.

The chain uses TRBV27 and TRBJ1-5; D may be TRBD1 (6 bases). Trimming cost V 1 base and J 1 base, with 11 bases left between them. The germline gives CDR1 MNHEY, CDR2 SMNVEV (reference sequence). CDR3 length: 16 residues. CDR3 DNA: TGTGCCAGCAGTTTATTTGGGGGCAGGAGCAATCAGCCCCAGCATTTT. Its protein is CASSLFGGRSNQPQHF.

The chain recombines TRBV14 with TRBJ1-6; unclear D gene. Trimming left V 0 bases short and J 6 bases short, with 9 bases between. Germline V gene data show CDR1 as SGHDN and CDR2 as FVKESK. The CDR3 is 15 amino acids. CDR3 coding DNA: TGTGCCAGCAGCCAAGAGCAATTACTTAATTCACCCCTCCACTTT. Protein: CASSQEQLLNSPLHF.

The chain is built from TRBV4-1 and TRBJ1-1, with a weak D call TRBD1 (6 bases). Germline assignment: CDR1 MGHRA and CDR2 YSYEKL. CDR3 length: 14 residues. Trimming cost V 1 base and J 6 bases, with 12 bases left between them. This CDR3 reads CASSQGGGAAEAFF. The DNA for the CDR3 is TGCGCCAGCAGCCAAGGGGGGGGGGCCGCTGAAGCTTTCTTT.

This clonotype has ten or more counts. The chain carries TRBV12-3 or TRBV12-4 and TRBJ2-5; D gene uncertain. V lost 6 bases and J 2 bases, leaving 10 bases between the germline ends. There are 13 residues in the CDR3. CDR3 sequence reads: CASRSTLQETQYF. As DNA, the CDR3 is TGTGCCAGCAGATCCACACTACAAGAGACCCAGTACTTC.

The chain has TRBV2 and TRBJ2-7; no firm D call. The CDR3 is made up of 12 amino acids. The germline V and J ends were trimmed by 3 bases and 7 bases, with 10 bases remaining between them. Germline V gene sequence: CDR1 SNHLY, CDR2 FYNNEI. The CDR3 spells CASSDGNPEQYV. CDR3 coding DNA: TGTGCCAGCAGTGATGGCAACCCAGAGCAGTACGTC.

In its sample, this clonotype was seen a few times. The CDR3 loop reads CASSFGTSGGGDTDTQYF. As DNA, the CDR3 is TGTGCCAGCAGTTTTGGGACGAGCGGGGGGGGGGACACAGATACGCAGTATTTT. The V call is TRBV28, the J call TRBJ2-3; 10 nucleotides match TRBD2. V lost 3 bases and J lost 2; bases outside the gene matches: 11. CDR3 length: 18 residues. Germline-derived CDR1 and CDR2 are MDHEN and SYDVKM.

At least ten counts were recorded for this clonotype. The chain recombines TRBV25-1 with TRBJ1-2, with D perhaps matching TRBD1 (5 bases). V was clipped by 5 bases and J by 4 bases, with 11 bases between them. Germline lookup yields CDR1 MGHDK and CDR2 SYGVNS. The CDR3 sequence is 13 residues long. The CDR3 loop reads CASSSGPPYGYTF. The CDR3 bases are TGTGCCAGCAGTTCGGGACCCCCCTATGGCTACACCTTC.

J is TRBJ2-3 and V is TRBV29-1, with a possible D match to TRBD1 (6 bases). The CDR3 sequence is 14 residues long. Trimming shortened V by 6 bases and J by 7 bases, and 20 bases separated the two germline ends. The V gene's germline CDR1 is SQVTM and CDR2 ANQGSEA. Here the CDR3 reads CSVDPQGSIYTQYF. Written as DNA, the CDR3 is TGCAGCGTGGACCCGCAGGGGTCGATATATACGCAGTATTTT.

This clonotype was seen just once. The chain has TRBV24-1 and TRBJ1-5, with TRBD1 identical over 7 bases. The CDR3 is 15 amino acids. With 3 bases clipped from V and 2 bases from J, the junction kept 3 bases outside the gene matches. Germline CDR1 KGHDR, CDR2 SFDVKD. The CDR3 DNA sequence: TGTGCCACCAGTGATCTCCAGGGGGGCAATCAGCCCCAGCATTTT. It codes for CATSDLQGGNQPQHF.